The entry below describes one T cell receptor (beta chain). Its antigen is not identified. Extracted RNA was reverse transcribed into cDNA, the sequencing template. Here immunoSEQ multiplex PCR was the method, and the copy in TCRdb shows in-frame clones only, minus some. The table records hundreds of thousands of clones, around 65% of them present only once. The treatment: oral pan-JAK inhibitor, 5-10 mg twice daily. The CDR3 sequence is 16 residues long. V lost 4 bases to trimming and J lost 3 bases; unmatched junction nucleotides: 6. Germline CDR1 is SGHRS and CDR2 is YFSETQ. This entry comes from a study of CD8+ T cells in alopecia areata. For the study at large: Treated patients were dosed with oral tofacitinib, taking 5 to 10 mg twice daily.

Study outcomes and limitations: Uncertainty remains about how baseline CD8+ expansion links to response, with one nonresponder. In scalp and blood, many expanded lesional clones persisted during tofacitinib.

The sequencing used CD4+ T cells sorted from blood, collected at approximately week 44, from a patient treated with tofacitinib. V usage is TRBV5-1 and J usage is TRBJ2-1, with 11 bases matching TRBD2. The TCR was taken from a human donor with alopecia areata. CDR3: CASSLAGTSGYNEQFF. As DNA, the CDR3 is TGCGCCAGCAGCCTAGCCGGGACTAGCGGCTACAATGAGCAGTTCTTC.